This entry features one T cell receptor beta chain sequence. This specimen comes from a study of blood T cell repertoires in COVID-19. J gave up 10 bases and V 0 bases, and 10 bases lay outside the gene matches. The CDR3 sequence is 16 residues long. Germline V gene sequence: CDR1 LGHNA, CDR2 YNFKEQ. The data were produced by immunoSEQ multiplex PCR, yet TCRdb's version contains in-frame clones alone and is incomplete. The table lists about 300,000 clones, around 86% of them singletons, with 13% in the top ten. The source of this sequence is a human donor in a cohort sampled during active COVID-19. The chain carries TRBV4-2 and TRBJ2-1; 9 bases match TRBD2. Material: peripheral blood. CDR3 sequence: CASSQDGTLAGQEQFF. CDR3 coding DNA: TGTGCCAGCAGCCAAGACGGGACGCTAGCGGGACAGGAGCAGTTCTTC.